This is a list of T cell receptor beta chains from one sample in a study of blood T cell repertoires in COVID-19. Clones were read by immunoSEQ multiplex PCR, and TCRdb kept only the in-frame ones, dropping some. The sample has roughly 250,000 clones; roughly 87% are singletons. The specimen sequenced was PBMCs or T cells enriched from blood (not recorded which). These TCRs come from a woman in her thirties with acute COVID-19. Each CDR3 is given with its conserved first and last residue. Fields, in order: D gene, V gene, CDR3 length, J gene, clone size, CDR3 DNA, CDR3 protein. D genes are given only for firm matches. The listing skips clone size in some rows; elsewhere it reads once, few, many or a size class.

-	TRBV19	13	TRBJ1-1	-	TGTGCCAGTAGTATAAGCCCGAACACTGAAGCTTTCTTT	CASSISPNTEAFF
-	TRBV11-2	18	TRBJ2-1	-	TGTGCCAGCAGCTTACGTACAGCGTGGGAGGTCAGGTACAATGAGCAGTTCTTC	CASSLRTAWEVRYNEQFF
TRBD1	TRBV4-3	16	TRBJ2-2	-	TGCGCCAGCAGCCAGGACCGGACAGGGAGCACCGGGGAGCTGTTTTTT	CASSQDRTGSTGELFF
-	TRBV10-3	16	TRBJ1-1	-	TGTGCCATCAGTGAGAGGGGTATCAGGGAGAACACTGAAGCTTTCTTT	CAISERGIRENTEAFF
-	TRBV6-5	13	TRBJ1-4	-	TGTGCCAGCAGTTACGGGGAGCGTGAAAAACTGTTTTTT	CASSYGEREKLFF
TRBD1	TRBV19	11	TRBJ1-1	-	TGTGCCAGCCTTTGGGGACAGAAAGCTTTCTTT	CASLWGQKAFF
-	TRBV5-6	14	TRBJ1-1	-	TGTGCCAGCAGTTCTCCCGGGACTAACACTGAAGCTTTCTTT	CASSSPGTNTEAFF
TRBD1	TRBV7-9	14	TRBJ2-1	once	TGTGCCAGCAGCTTATCGACAGGGACGAATGAGCAGTTCTTC	CASSLSTGTNEQFF
-	TRBV5-1	14	TRBJ2-7	-	TGCGCCAGCAGCTTGGACAGTACAGCGGACGAGCAGTACTTC	CASSLDSTADEQYF
-	TRBV12-3/TRBV12-4	12	TRBJ1-2	-	TGTGCCAGCAGTTTCAGTTCGTCTGGCTACACCTTC	CASSFSSSGYTF
-	TRBV7-2	14	TRBJ1-1	once	TGTGCCAGCAGCTTAAGGGCAGGGTTGGTTGAAGCTTTCTTT	CASSLRAGLVEAFF
-	TRBV24-1	13	TRBJ2-7	few	TGTGCCACCCCAGCGGCGCCCACCTACGAGCAGTACTTC	CATPAAPTYEQYF
-	TRBV12-3/TRBV12-4	13	TRBJ2-7	-	TGTGCCAGCAGTTCCGGGACAATTGACGAGCAGTACTTC	CASSSGTIDEQYF
-	TRBV3-1/TRBV3-2	15	TRBJ2-5	-	TGTGCCAGCAGCCAAAGTTCCAGGGTCCAAGAGACCCAGTACTTC	CASSQSSRVQETQYF
-	TRBV18	15	TRBJ2-3	-	TGTGCCAGCTCAGCAGGCGGGGATAGCACAGATACGCAGTATTTT	CASSAGGDSTDTQYF
-	TRBV3-1/TRBV3-2	13	TRBJ1-5	-	TGTGCCAGCAGCCAAGGCCAGGATCAGCCCCAGCATTTT	CASSQGQDQPQHF
TRBD1	TRBV6-1	15	TRBJ2-3	-	TGTGCCAGCAGTGAATTTGGACAGGGGATAGATACGCAGTATTTT	CASSEFGQGIDTQYF
-	TRBV6-6	14	TRBJ1-6	-	TGTGCCAGCAGTTACTCAGCTGGCGGTTCACCCCTCCACTTT	CASSYSAGGSPLHF
-	TRBV3-1/TRBV3-2	15	TRBJ2-7	once	TGTGCCAGCAGCCAAGAACTACAGGACTACTACGAGCAGTACTTC	CASSQELQDYYEQYF
TRBD1	TRBV19	14	TRBJ2-2	-	TGTGCCAGTATAAAGACAGGGAAGTCCGGGGAGCTGTTTTTT	CASIKTGKSGELFF
-	TRBV25-1	13	TRBJ1-1	-	TGTGCCAGCAAAGGCCCCGGGGACACTGAAGCTTTCTTT	CASKGPGDTEAFF
TRBD1	TRBV29-1	11	TRBJ1-1	-	TGCAGCGTTGAGATCGGGACAGGAGCTTTCTTT	CSVEIGTGAFF
TRBD2	TRBV10-3	14	TRBJ2-1	-	TGTGCCATCCGTCTAGCGGGGGGGAACAATGAGCAGTTCTTC	CAIRLAGGNNEQFF
-	TRBV7-9	13	TRBJ1-6	-	TGTGCCAGCAGCTTAGGGACAGAGGCGCCCCTCCACTTT	CASSLGTEAPLHF
-	TRBV5-1	13	TRBJ1-2	-	TGCGCCAGCAGCTCCGGGAAATTCGGAGGCTACACCTTC	CASSSGKFGGYTF
-	TRBV3-1/TRBV3-2	14	TRBJ1-1	-	TGTGCCAGCAGCGCCGAAGTCGGGAACACTGAAGCTTTCTTT	CASSAEVGNTEAFF
-	TRBV3-1/TRBV3-2	16	TRBJ2-1	-	TGTGCCAGCAGCCAAGCCTCTGGGGGGAGTTACAATGAGCAGTTCTTC	CASSQASGGSYNEQFF
-	TRBV28	13	TRBJ1-1	-	TGTGCCAGCAGTTACGGGGTGAACACTGAAGCTTTCTTT	CASSYGVNTEAFF
-	TRBV6-5	14	TRBJ2-1	-	TGTGCCAGCAAGCTTTCCACAGGGTACAATGAGCAGTTCTTC	CASKLSTGYNEQFF
-	TRBV5-6	14	TRBJ2-5	-	TGTGCCAGCAGCTTGGAGGGGGTCCAAGAGACCCAGTACTTC	CASSLEGVQETQYF
TRBD1	TRBV2	14	TRBJ1-2	-	TGTGCCAGCACTGAGACAGGGATAAACTATGGCTACACCTTC	CASTETGINYGYTF
TRBD1	TRBV14	17	TRBJ2-7	-	TGTGCCAGCAGCCAAGATTATGAAACAGGGGGCTGGGACGAGCAGTACTTC	CASSQDYETGGWDEQYF
TRBD1	TRBV6-2/TRBV6-3	13	TRBJ1-2	-	TGTGCCAGCAGTCAGGGACAGATCTATGGCTACACCTTC	CASSQGQIYGYTF
-	TRBV7-2	14	TRBJ1-1	-	TGTGCCAGCAGCTTTCGTGAGGGAAACACTGAAGCTTTCTTT	CASSFREGNTEAFF
-	TRBV5-4	14	TRBJ1-6	-	TGTGCCAGCAGCTTGGGGAGGGAATCTTCACCCCTCCACTTT	CASSLGRESSPLHF
-	TRBV3-1/TRBV3-2	17	TRBJ1-2	once	TGTGCCAGCAGCCCCCGCCGGGGGGGGCCGGCTAACTATGGCTACACCTTC	CASSPRRGGPANYGYTF
-	TRBV6-2/TRBV6-3	17	TRBJ2-6	-	TGTGCCAGCAGTTACTCGGAGGGTAGGGCTGGGGCCAACGTCCTGACTTTC	CASSYSEGRAGANVLTF
-	TRBV9	15	TRBJ1-2	-	TGTGCCAGCAGCGTAGTGGATTCGGGATTTTCTGGCTACACCTTC	CASSVVDSGFSGYTF
TRBD1	TRBV19	16	TRBJ1-1	-	TGTGCCAGTAGTATAGTCCAGGGGGCGACGGACACTGAAGCTTTCTTT	CASSIVQGATDTEAFF
-	TRBV5-1	15	TRBJ1-1	-	TGCGCCAGCAGCTTTGATGGGGTCACAGGCACTGAAGCTTTCTTT	CASSFDGVTGTEAFF
-	TRBV6-5	12	TRBJ1-6	-	TGTGCCAGCTGTTTCCTGAATTCACCCCTCCACTTT	CASCFLNSPLHF
-	TRBV24-1	11	TRBJ2-5	once	TGTGCCCGACGGGTGCAAGAGACCCAGTACTTC	CARRVQETQYF
TRBD1	TRBV19	15	TRBJ1-1	-	TGTGCCAGTAGTCGACAGGGGGTGATGCACACTGAAGCTTTCTTT	CASSRQGVMHTEAFF
-	TRBV5-4	13	TRBJ2-5	-	TGTGCCAGCAGCTTTAACAGGAAGGAGACCCAGTACTTC	CASSFNRKETQYF
-	TRBV15	15	TRBJ2-1	-	TGTGCCACCAGCAGTTTGGGGGGGGCCTTAAATGAGCAGTTCTTC	CATSSLGGALNEQFF
TRBD2	TRBV4-3	14	TRBJ2-1	-	TGCGCCAGCAGCCGGGGACTAGACCAATCGCAGCAGTTCTTC	CASSRGLDQSQQFF
-	TRBV29-1	15	TRBJ1-2	-	TGCAGCGTTGGTGGGGATTCAGGGAGGAACTATGGCTACACCTTC	CSVGGDSGRNYGYTF
-	TRBV7-9	13	TRBJ2-5	-	TGTGCCAGCAGCTTAAACGGCCCCGGGGCCCAGTACTTC	CASSLNGPGAQYF
-	TRBV4-3	13	TRBJ2-4	-	TGCGCCAGCAGCCAAGATACAGGGAGCATTCAGTACTTC	CASSQDTGSIQYF
-	TRBV29-1	15	TRBJ2-2	-	TGCAGCGTTGATGAAGGGGCAGGTAACACCGGGGAGCTGTTTTTT	CSVDEGAGNTGELFF
-	TRBV7-2	11	TRBJ2-1	-	TGTGCCAGCAGCCTTCGACAGCAGCAGTTCTTC	CASSLRQQQFF
-	TRBV12-3/TRBV12-4	13	TRBJ1-5	-	TGTGCCAGCAGTTTTGGACAGAATCAGCCCCAGCATTTT	CASSFGQNQPQHF
-	TRBV7-9	13	TRBJ1-1	-	TGTGCCAGCAGCCTAACGGGCGGGAGGGTAGCTTTCTTT	CASSLTGGRVAFF
-	TRBV27	14	TRBJ2-3	-	TGTGCCAGCAGTTTAAGACAGGGAGGAGATACGCAGTATTTT	CASSLRQGGDTQYF
-	TRBV5-5	14	TRBJ1-5	-	TGTGCCAGCAGCTTGGAACAGGGTAGGATGCCCCAGCATTTT	CASSLEQGRMPQHF
TRBD2	TRBV5-4	17	TRBJ2-3	-	TGTGCCAGCAGCTACTGGACTAGCGGGGGTAGCACAGATACGCAGTATTTT	CASSYWTSGGSTDTQYF
-	TRBV12-3/TRBV12-4	13	TRBJ2-3	-	TGTGCCAGCAGCCCCCTCGGCACAGATACGCAGTATTTT	CASSPLGTDTQYF
TRBD1	TRBV27	15	TRBJ1-2	-	TGTGCCAGCAGCAACGGGACAGGGTTATTCTATGGCTACACCTTC	CASSNGTGLFYGYTF
-	TRBV7-9	15	TRBJ1-2	-	TGTGCCAGCAGCTTAGGTTGGGCAGAACCATATGGCTACACCTTC	CASSLGWAEPYGYTF
TRBD1	TRBV7-9	12	TRBJ1-1	-	TGTGCCAGCAGCACAGGGGGGACTGAAGCTTTCTTT	CASSTGGTEAFF